The 15 T cell receptor beta chains presented below share a single source sample, sequenced in a study of beta chain features in type 1 diabetes. Reverse transcribing all isolated RNA meant expressed TCRB transcripts were sequenced. Clones were read by immunoSEQ multiplex PCR, and TCRdb kept only the in-frame ones, dropping some. The table lists 130,000 to 150,000 clones, about 50% of them singletons. Sequenced: Tregs from blood. The origin of the receptors is a man between 18 and 29 years old in good health.

The genes are TRBV29-1 and TRBJ1-2; 7 positions agree with TRBD1. J was trimmed by 5 bases and V by 7 bases; bases with no gene match: 10. Looked up from germline, CDR1 is SQVTM and CDR2 is ANQGSEA. CDR3 length equals 13 residues. Written as DNA, the CDR3 is TGCAGCGCTTCCGGGACAGTAATATATGGCTACACCTTC. As protein: CSASGTVIYGYTF.

This sequence joins TRBV5-1 and TRBJ2-3; D perhaps matches TRBD2 (5 bases). Germline V lookup: CDR1 SGHRS, CDR2 YFSETQ. This CDR3 is 16 amino acids long. Between the trimmed V and J ends, which lost 5 bases and 5 bases, there was a span of 21 bases. The CDR3 nucleotides read TGCGCCAGCAGTATACAACTAGTGGGAGTCGGAGATACGCAGTATTTT. Translated, it gives CASSIQLVGVGDTQYF.

The chain joins TRBV5-4 to TRBJ2-5; 7 bases are a match to TRBD1. The V gene's germline CDR1 is SGHNT and CDR2 YYREEE (reference sequence). This CDR3 spans 16 amino acids. V was pared by 0 bases and J by 5 bases, with 10 bases of the junction left unmatched. This CDR3 is CASSLAKGAALETQYF. As DNA, the CDR3 is TGTGCCAGCAGCTTGGCCAAGGGGGCTGCGTTGGAGACCCAGTACTTC. The complete variable domain, with remaining parts taken from reference TRBV5-4 and TRBJ2-5, reads ETGVTQSPTHLIKTRGQQVTLRCSSQSGHNTVSWYQQALGQGPQFIFQYYREEENGRGNFPPRFSGLQFPNYSSELNVNALELDDSALYLCASSLAKGAALETQYFGPGTRLLVL.

This chain links TRBV28 with TRBJ2-7; 13 nucleotides agree with TRBD2. Germline CDR1 MDHEN, CDR2 SYDVKM. The V and J ends lost 5 bases and 12 bases, in that order; junction bases with no gene match: 10. The CDR3 is made up of 14 amino acids. The DNA of the CDR3 is TGTGCCAGCAGTGCTACGGGGACTAGCGGGAATTTGTACTTC. It codes for CASSATGTSGNLYF.

CDR3 in DNA: TGCGCCAGCAGTGAGGGTCTCTCTGGAAACACCATATATTTT. Protein product: CASSEGLSGNTIYF. V gene TRBV5-1 combines with J gene TRBJ1-3; D uncertain. This CDR3 comprises 14 residues. The germline V gene encodes CDR1 SGHRS and CDR2 YFSETQ. The V and J ends lost 5 bases and 0 bases respectively, with 9 bases between them.

With respect to this clone: Sequence at one end of the junction differs from germline and may be a read error. The V gene is TRBV28, the J gene TRBJ2-2, with D unresolved. The CDR3 has 14 residues. Per germline, CDR1 MDHEN and CDR2 SYDVKM. CDR3 bases: TGTGCCCGCAGCGCCTCAGGTCGGACCGGGGAGCTGTTTTTT. It encodes CARSASGRTGELFF.

This rearrangement joins TRBV6-1 to TRBJ1-2; 7 bases match TRBD1. The CDR3 sequence is 16 residues long. With V trimmed by 4 bases and J by 4 bases, 12 bases remained unmatched. The germline V gene has CDR1 MNHNS and CDR2 SASEGT. The CDR3 loop is CASSAWLDRFFYGYTF. CDR3 sequence (DNA): TGTGCCAGCAGTGCATGGTTGGACAGGTTCTTCTATGGCTACACCTTC.

The chain employs TRBV6-6 and TRBJ1-1; 7 bases fit TRBD1. V lost 5 bases to trimming and J lost 0 bases; unmatched junction nucleotides: 6. This CDR3 has 15 residues. In germline, CDR1 is MNHNY, CDR2 SVGAGI (reference sequence). CDR3 nucleotides: TGTGCCAGCAGTGATTCGGGGACAGTGAACACTGAAGCTTTCTTT. Translation: CASSDSGTVNTEAFF.

The V and J genes are TRBV28 and TRBJ1-2; TRBD1 matches at 7 bases. The CDR3 loop spans 15 amino acids. After removal of 4 bases from V and 4 bases from J, the junction contained 9 bases not matched to a gene. The germline V gene encodes CDR1 MDHEN and CDR2 SYDVKM. In DNA, the CDR3 is TGTGCCAGCAGTTCGAGGGACAGCCTTTTCTATGGCTACACCTTC. Residues: CASSSRDSLFYGYTF.

This rearrangement joins TRBV18 to TRBJ2-1, with 7 bases aligning to TRBD1. Germline CDR1 is KGHSH and CDR2 is LQKENI. J was trimmed by 0 bases and V by 6 bases; bases with no gene match: 5. CDR3 length equals 15 residues. The CDR3 protein is CASSEQGSSYNEQFF. The CDR3 DNA reads as TGTGCCAGCTCGGAACAGGGGAGCTCCTACAATGAGCAGTTCTTC.

This clone was counted between two and nine times. The chain joins TRBV7-2 to TRBJ2-7; a possible D gene is TRBD1 (6 bases). Trimming stripped 3 bases from V and 0 bases from J, with 15 bases between. The CDR3 has 16 residues. Germline loops: CDR1 SGHTA, CDR2 FQGNSA. CDR3 in amino acids: CASSFPGQIFSYEQYF. In nucleotides, the CDR3 is TGTGCCAGCAGCTTCCCCGGACAGATATTCTCCTACGAGCAGTACTTC.

In its sample, this clone was seen a few times. This chain joins TRBV7-2 and TRBJ2-5; 7 nucleotides agree with TRBD2. This CDR3 has 17 residues. The ends lost 4 bases at V and 4 bases at J; junction bases unmatched: 15. CDR1 is SGHTA, CDR2 FQGNSA, per germline. Here the CDR3 DNA reads TGTGCCAGCAGCTCCGGGTTTGGACGGGAGGACGGAGAGACCCAGTACTTC. Amino acid sequence: CASSSGFGREDGETQYF.

This rearrangement joins TRBV15 to TRBJ2-3, with 10 positions matching TRBD2. This CDR3 region has 16 residues. The germline V gene encodes CDR1 LNHNV and CDR2 YYDKDF (reference sequence). With V trimmed by 2 bases and J by 2 bases, 4 bases remained unmatched. The CDR3 region is CATSRKGLATTDTQYF. The DNA of the CDR3 is TGTGCCACCAGCAGAAAGGGACTAGCGACCACAGATACGCAGTATTTT.

This clone was seen a few times. The chain combines TRBV13 with TRBJ2-4, with 8 bases fitting TRBD2. The CDR3 is 16 amino acids. With V trimmed by 2 bases and J by 5 bases, 8 bases remained unmatched. CDR1 PRHDT and CDR2 FYEKMQ come from the germline V gene (reference sequence). CDR3 residues: CASSLNVGRGENIQYF. DNA for the CDR3: TGTGCCAGCAGCTTAAACGTCGGGAGGGGGGAAAACATTCAGTACTTC.

The chain carries TRBV29-1 and TRBJ2-7, with TRBD1 matching 9 bases. There are 14 residues in the CDR3. Trimming removed 3 bases from V and 1 base from J; junction bases left unmatched: 4. In germline, CDR1 is SQVTM, CDR2 ANQGSEA. The CDR3 DNA reads as TGCAGCGTTGATCCTGGGACAGGGTCCTACGAGCAGTACTTC. The encoded protein is CSVDPGTGSYEQYF.